This T cell receptor (beta chain) came from a study of T cell responses to AZD1222 COVID-19 vaccine. The table came from immunoSEQ multiplex PCR; TCRdb's copy has only in-frame clones and leaves some out. The sample carries 25,000 to 30,000 clones, around 90% recorded once. Overall study results and limits: Donors, mostly white British, included more females; clonal diversity was possibly underestimated.

This clone was found a few times. Its antigen is not known. The TCR sequence derives from an adult in good health. The sample in question was peripheral blood, obtained on day 0 of AZD1222 vaccination.

The CDR3 loop is CAWSVGTGGYYGYTF. For the CDR3, the DNA is TGTGCCTGGAGTGTAGGAACAGGGGGATACTATGGCTACACCTTC. The rearrangement joins TRBV30 to TRBJ1-2; 8 bases agree with TRBD1. The V and J ends lost 0 bases and 3 bases, in that order; junction bases with no gene match: 6. This CDR3 comprises 15 residues. CDR1 and CDR2 (germline): GTSNPN, SVGIG (reference sequence).